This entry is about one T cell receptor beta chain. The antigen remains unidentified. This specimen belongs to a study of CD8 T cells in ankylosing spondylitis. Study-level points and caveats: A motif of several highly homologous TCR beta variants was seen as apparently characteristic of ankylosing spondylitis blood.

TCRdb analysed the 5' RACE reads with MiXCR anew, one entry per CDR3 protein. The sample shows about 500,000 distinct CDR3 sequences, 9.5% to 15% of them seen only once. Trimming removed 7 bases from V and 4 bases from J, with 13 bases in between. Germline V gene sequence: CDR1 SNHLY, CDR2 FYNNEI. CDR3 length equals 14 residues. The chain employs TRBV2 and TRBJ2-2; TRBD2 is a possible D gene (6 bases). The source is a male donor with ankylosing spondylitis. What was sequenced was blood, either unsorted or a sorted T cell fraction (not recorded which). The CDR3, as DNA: TGTGCCAGCAAGGAGGGATGGGGCACCGGGGAGCTGTTTTTT. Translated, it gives CASKEGWGTGELFF.